Below, one T cell receptor (beta chain) is given with its context. Its matching antigen is unknown. This record belongs to a study of T cell responses to AZD1222 COVID-19 vaccine. Study results and limitations: Just a handful of AZD1222 recipients were seropositive at baseline. Vaccine-related CD4 TCRs covered spike, predominating at 160-218 and 743-854.

Some clones are missing from TCRdb's copy, which holds only in-frame ones; the method was immunoSEQ multiplex PCR. The profile shows approximately 150,000 clones, approximately 92% of them singletons. The specimen was peripheral blood, collected 28 days after the second AZD1222 dose. The receptor's source is an adult who received the AZD1222 COVID-19 vaccine.

CDR3 in amino acids: CASSQGAQGDYGYTF. As DNA, the CDR3 is TGCGCCAGCAGCCAGGGGGCACAGGGGGACTATGGCTACACCTTC. The chain is built from TRBV4-3 and TRBJ1-2; 8 positions match TRBD1. The CDR3 sequence is 15 residues long. Germline V CDR1 and CDR2: LGHNA, YSLEER. V lost 3 bases, J lost 3 bases, and 6 bases stayed unmatched.